This TCR beta chain was recovered during a study of graft-versus-host responses after intestinal transplantation. Study summary: Transplants given to recipients were multivisceral, liver-intestinal, or isolated intestinal. Study-wide points: Peak levels of circulating GvH clones tracked with early post-transplant HvG declines. Patients who carried graft-donor T cell macrochimerism also had high graft-versus-host to host-versus-graft clonal ratios in their allografts.

Trimming at V came to 6 bases and at J to 8 bases, leaving 12 bases not matched to a gene. The CDR3 covers 14 residues. Germline CDR1 is ENHRY and CDR2 is SYGVKD. The protocol was immunoSEQ multiplex PCR, while the TCRdb copy is restricted to in-frame clones and leaves out a portion. The sample lists some 97,000 clones, 87% occurring once. As regards this clone: Its antigen is not identified.

The specimen was unstimulated CD4+ T cells sorted from spleen or lymph node cells, collected before transplant. The receptor's source is a human donor who was the organ donor for an intestinal transplant. This chain joins TRBV10-3 and TRBJ1-2, with 7 bases identical to TRBD1. CDR3 residues: CAIRNRGSEEGYTF. In DNA form, the CDR3 reads TGTGCCATCAGGAACAGGGGTTCGGAGGAGGGCTACACCTTC.